This is a list of T cell receptor beta chains from one sample in a study of blood T cells in healthy people across ages. TCRdb re-derived calls from the 5' RACE reads in MiXCR, one entry per CDR3 protein. In the table there are roughly 700,000 distinct CDR3 sequences, around 49% of which are singletons. The material sequenced was blood. The receptors derive from a woman aged 55 to 70 in good health. CDR3s include the opening cysteine and the closing phenylalanine or tryptophan. A D gene is named only where the DNA matches it firmly. Clone size is shown for a subset of rows, as once, few, many or a class of expanded clone.

>TRBJ1-2|NA|TRBV4-1|NA
CASSQDFAGYGYTF
TGCGCCAGCAGCCAAGATTTCGCGGGCTATGGCTACACCTTC
>TRBJ1-2|NA|TRBV4-2|TRBD1
CASSQAGTGHQNYGYTF
TGTGCCAGCAGCCAAGCAGGGACAGGCCATCAAAACTATGGCTACACTTTC
>TRBJ1-4|NA|TRBV3-1|NA
CASSQGPQAYEKLFF
TGTGCCAGCAGCCAAGGTCCCCAGGCGTATGAAAAACTGTTTTTT
>TRBJ1-5|NA|TRBV20-1|NA
CSASVQGLGQPQHF
TGCAGTGCTAGTGTGCAGGGGCTGGGGCAGCCCCAGCATTTT
>TRBJ1-2|few|TRBV18|NA
CASSPETDYGYTF
TGTGCCAGCTCACCCGAGACGGACTATGGCTACACCTTC
>TRBJ2-1|NA|TRBV29-1|TRBD2
CSGVAGVNEQFF
TGCAGCGGGGTAGCGGGAGTAAATGAGCAGTTCTTC
>TRBJ2-3|NA|TRBV7-2|NA
CASSDRDGRQYF
TGTGCCAGCAGCGACCGGGACGGTAGGCAGTATTTT
>TRBJ2-3|NA|TRBV7-4|NA
CASSLVTPSTDTQYF
TGTGCCAGCAGCTTAGTAACACCTAGCACAGATACGCAGTATTTT
>TRBJ2-1|few|TRBV5-6|TRBD2
CASSLLSGGPNEQFF
TGTGCCAGCAGCTTGCTATCGGGAGGGCCGAATGAGCAGTTCTTC
>TRBJ2-7|NA|TRBV27|NA
CASSLGGPYNEQYF
TGTGCCAGCAGCTTGGGGGGTCCCTACAATGAGCAGTACTTC
>TRBJ2-5|NA|TRBV29-1|NA
CSVPTGSGAGTQYF
TGCAGCGTCCCGACCGGCAGCGGAGCCGGGACCCAGTACTTC
>TRBJ2-2|few|TRBV5-1|NA
CASSRVNGELFF
TGCGCCAGCAGCCGGGTAAACGGGGAGCTGTTTTTT
>TRBJ2-7|few|TRBV5-1|NA
CASSLGRGFSYEQYF
TGCGCCAGCAGCTTGGGCCGGGGATTTTCCTACGAGCAGTACTTC
>TRBJ1-5|NA|TRBV7-9|NA
CASSLAPTENSNQPQHF
TGTGCCAGCAGCTTAGCGCCAACAGAAAATAGCAATCAGCCCCAGCATTTT
>TRBJ1-3|few|TRBV4-2|NA
CASSQEPSGSGNTIYF
TGTGCCAGCAGCCAAGAGCCCTCGGGGTCTGGAAACACCATATATTTT
>TRBJ2-3|NA|TRBV2|TRBD2
CASRATSGILTDTQYF
TGTGCCAGCAGGGCCACTAGCGGGATACTCACAGATACGCAGTATTTT
>TRBJ1-2|NA|TRBV7-2|TRBD1
CASSPGQGMYGYTF
TGTGCCAGCAGTCCTGGACAGGGGATGTATGGCTACACCTTC
>TRBJ2-7|few|TRBV3-1|NA
CASSQVEGSYEQYF
TGTGCCAGCAGCCAAGTGGAGGGCTCCTACGAGCAGTACTTC
>TRBJ1-6|once|TRBV28|NA
CASTILNSPLHF
TGTGCCAGCACGATTCTCAATTCACCCCTCCACTTT
>TRBJ2-1|NA|TRBV6-5|TRBD2
CASSSGDSPRVDEQFF
TGTGCCAGCAGTAGCGGGGACTCCCCAAGGGTGGATGAGCAGTTCTTC
>TRBJ2-1|NA|TRBV10-3|TRBD2
CAISDLTSGSRTQFF
TGTGCCATCAGTGATCTAACTAGCGGGAGTAGGACCCAGTTCTTC
>TRBJ2-1|NA|TRBV12-3/TRBV12-4|TRBD2
CASSPSRTRVEQFF
TGTGCCAGCAGCCCATCCCGGACTAGGGTTGAGCAGTTCTTC
>TRBJ2-7|NA|TRBV20-1|TRBD1
CSVPRTGTYEQYF
TGCAGTGTCCCCCGGACAGGGACCTACGAGCAGTACTTC
>TRBJ2-5|few|TRBV20-1|TRBD2
CSAGTSGLQETQYF
TGCAGTGCCGGGACTAGCGGGTTACAAGAGACCCAGTACTTC
>TRBJ2-4|NA|TRBV4-3|NA
CASSSGQTLAKNIQYF
TGCGCCAGCAGCTCAGGACAGACGCTAGCCAAAAACATTCAGTACTTC
>TRBJ2-1|NA|TRBV5-1|TRBD2
CASIFPAGEQFF
TGCGCCAGCATCTTTCCAGCGGGAGAACAGTTCTTC
>TRBJ2-7|NA|TRBV10-3|NA
CAINSGIYEQYF
TGTGCCATCAATAGCGGAATCTACGAGCAGTACTTC
>TRBJ2-7|NA|TRBV21-1|NA
CTSSKDSRKDYEQYF
TGTACCAGCAGCAAGGACAGCCGGAAAGACTACGAGCAGTACTTC
>TRBJ2-5|few|TRBV15|NA
CATSREEDGWEETQYF
TGTGCCACCAGCAGAGAAGAGGATGGATGGGAAGAGACCCAGTACTTC
>TRBJ2-7|NA|TRBV20-1|TRBD1
CSAERQGALYEQYF
TGCAGTGCGGAAAGACAGGGGGCTCTCTACGAGCAGTACTTC
>TRBJ1-1|many|TRBV7-9|NA
CASSATGSSAFF
TGTGCCAGCAGCGCCACAGGGAGCTCGGCTTTCTTT
>TRBJ2-7|NA|TRBV7-2|NA
CASSPWTGLKKYEQYF
TGTGCCAGCAGCCCGTGGACGGGGTTAAAGAAATACGAGCAGTACTTC
>TRBJ1-2|few|TRBV12-3/TRBV12-4|NA
CASSLRTSYGYTF
TGTGCCAGCAGTTTACGGACCTCCTACGGCTACACCTTC
>TRBJ2-3|NA|TRBV20-1|TRBD2
CSAFLLAGGPDTQYF
TGCAGCGCCTTCTTACTAGCGGGAGGACCAGATACGCAGTATTTT
>TRBJ1-2|NA|TRBV7-2|TRBD1
CASRDRQGNYGYTF
TGTGCCAGCAGGGATCGACAGGGGAACTATGGCTACACCTTC
>TRBJ2-5|NA|TRBV7-2|TRBD2
CASSYSGNPETQYF
TGTGCCAGCAGCTACAGCGGGAATCCAGAGACCCAGTACTTC
>TRBJ2-7|NA|TRBV28|NA
CASSLTSEGLYEQYF
TGTGCCAGCAGCCTTACCTCGGAAGGGCTATACGAGCAGTACTTC
>TRBJ2-5|NA|TRBV11-2|NA
CASSPRVPYGQYF
TGTGCCAGCAGCCCAAGGGTCCCCTACGGGCAGTACTTC
>TRBJ2-5|NA|TRBV6-6|TRBD1
CASSYSTGGAYNEQYF
TGTGCCAGCAGTTATTCGACAGGGGGCGCATACAATGAGCAGTACTTC